This T cell receptor (beta chain) emerged from a study of Ad26.COV2.S vaccination and SARS-CoV-2 variants. Points from the study as a whole: Marked by substantial breadth, spike-specific CD8+ and CD4+ T cell responses were reportedly seen after vaccination.

Sequenced by immunoSEQ multiplex PCR; TCRdb stores in-frame clones only, minus some. The sample includes about 350,000 clones, around nine tenths of them seen just once. Regarding treatment: some 20 received Ad26.COV2.S at low or high dose, single or two shots; several received placebo; per-sample allocation not given. After the first vaccine or placebo injection, samples were drawn on day 63. To note about this clone: Its antigen is still unknown.

Trimming at V came to 4 bases and at J to 0 bases, leaving 9 bases not matched to a gene. The germline V gene has CDR1 KGHDR and CDR2 SFDVKD. The CDR3 totals 18 residues. The sequence derives from a person between 18 and 65 years old who received the Ad26.COV2.S COVID-19 vaccine or a placebo. The rearrangement uses TRBV24-1 and TRBJ1-5, with 9 nucleotides matching TRBD1. Here the sequenced sample was peripheral blood, taken in a trial of Ad26.COV2.S vaccine versus placebo. In DNA, the CDR3 is TGTGCCACCAGTGACCCTCGGACAGGGGACCCTAGCAATCAGCCCCAGCATTTT. Its translation is CATSDPRTGDPSNQPQHF.